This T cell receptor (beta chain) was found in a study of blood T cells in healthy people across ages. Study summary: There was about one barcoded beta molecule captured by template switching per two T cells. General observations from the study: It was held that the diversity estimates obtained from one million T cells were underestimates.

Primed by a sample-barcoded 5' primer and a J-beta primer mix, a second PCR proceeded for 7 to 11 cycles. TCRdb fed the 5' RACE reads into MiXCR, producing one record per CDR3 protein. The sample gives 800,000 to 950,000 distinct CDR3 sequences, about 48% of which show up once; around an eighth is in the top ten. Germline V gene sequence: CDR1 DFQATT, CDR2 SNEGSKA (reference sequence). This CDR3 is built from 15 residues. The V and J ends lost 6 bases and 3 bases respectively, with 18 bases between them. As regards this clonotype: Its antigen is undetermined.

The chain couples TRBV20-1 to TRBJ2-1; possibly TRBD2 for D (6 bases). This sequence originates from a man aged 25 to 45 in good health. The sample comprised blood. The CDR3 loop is CSARLEASVYNEQFF. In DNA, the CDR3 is TGCAGTGCCAGACTAGAGGCCTCGGTCTACAATGAGCAGTTCTTC.